The 32 T cell receptor beta chains presented below share a single source sample, sequenced in a study of blood T cell repertoires in COVID-19. Profiling relied on immunoSEQ multiplex PCR, and the TCRdb table lists in-frame clones only, not all of them. The sample holds roughly 250,000 clones, 70% to 90% seen once. Sequenced: PBMCs or T cells enriched from blood (not recorded which). These receptors all stem from a woman in her 50s who had recovered from COVID-19.

This chain connects TRBV5-4 to TRBJ2-2; D may be TRBD2 (6 bases). This CDR3 contains 17 residues. Per germline, CDR1 SGHNT and CDR2 YYREEE (reference sequence). The germline V and J ends were trimmed by 0 bases and 5 bases, with 17 bases remaining between them. CDR3 sequence (DNA): TGTGCCAGCAGCTTGGATCCGGAATCGGGAGTGACCGGGGAGCTGTTTTTT. Translated: CASSLDPESGVTGELFF.

The V and J genes are TRBV27 and TRBJ1-1, with D tentatively TRBD1 (5 bases). The CDR3 totals 14 residues. CDR1 is MNHEY, CDR2 SMNVEV, per germline (reference sequence). Trimming removed 5 bases from V and 0 bases from J, with 10 bases in between. Here the CDR3 reads CASSPRGLNTEAFF. As DNA, the CDR3 is TGTGCCAGCAGTCCCCGGGGGTTGAACACTGAAGCTTTCTTT.

This clone was found a few times. The J gene is TRBJ1-5, the V gene TRBV7-9, with 7 bases identical to TRBD1. V shed 6 bases, J shed 5 bases, and the junction held 7 bases outside the gene matches. This CDR3 comprises 14 residues. Germline CDR1 SEHNR, CDR2 FQNEAQ (reference sequence). This chain's CDR3 is CASSMTGSDQPQHF. For the CDR3, the DNA is TGTGCCAGCAGTATGACAGGGTCTGATCAGCCCCAGCATTTT.

V usage is TRBV28 and J usage is TRBJ1-4; D is ambiguous. Trimming cost V 1 base and J 0 bases, with 6 bases left between them. The CDR3 consists of 15 residues. Germline values: CDR1 MDHEN, CDR2 SYDVKM. For the CDR3, the DNA is TGTGCCAGCAGTTTATTGAGAACAACTAATGAAAAACTGTTTTTT. It codes for CASSLLRTTNEKLFF.

V gene TRBV28 combines with J gene TRBJ2-7; D gene unclear. V was shortened by 3 bases and J by 2 bases, with 5 bases between the two germline ends. Germline CDR1 MDHEN, CDR2 SYDVKM. This CDR3 is built from 12 residues. CDR3 amino acids: CASSFEPYEQYF. CDR3 nucleotide sequence: TGTGCCAGCAGTTTTGAGCCCTACGAGCAGTACTTC.

CDR3 sequence (DNA): TGTGCCAGCAGCCAAGGCGGGAGCGGTGGTGAGACCCAGTACTTC. Its translation: CASSQGGSGGETQYF. J is TRBJ2-5 and V is TRBV3-1 (or the pseudogene TRBV3-2), with TRBD2 identical over 7 bases. V was clipped by 1 base and J by 5 bases; unmatched bases: 7. Germline-derived CDR1 and CDR2 are LGHDT and YNNKEL (reference sequence). The CDR3 sequence is 15 residues long.

The chain carries TRBV18 and TRBJ1-5; unclear D gene. Trimming pared 5 bases from V and 5 bases from J, leaving 19 bases between. The CDR3 loop spans 16 amino acids. The germline V gene encodes CDR1 KGHSH and CDR2 LQKENI. The CDR3 coding sequence is TGTGCCAGCTCATTTCGCCGGGGAATTCTCGATCAGCCCCAGCATTTT. Translating gives CASSFRRGILDQPQHF.

The V gene is TRBV28, the J gene TRBJ1-2; D uncertain. V was cut by 4 bases and J by 14 bases, with 17 bases left in between. CDR3 size: 12 residues. From germline, CDR1 is MDHEN and CDR2 SYDVKM. DNA of the CDR3: TGTGCCAGCAGTTACCCCGGAGCTTCTTGGACCTTC. Translation gives CASSYPGASWTF.

In its sample, this clone was seen a few times. This chain uses TRBV28 with TRBJ2-4; TRBD1 matches 8 bases. V lost 10 bases, J lost 1 base, and 6 bases stayed unmatched. The CDR3 has 14 amino acids. CDR1 and CDR2 (germline): MDHEN, SYDVKM. For the CDR3, the DNA is TGTGCCAACTTATACAGGGGGGCCAAAAACATTCAGTACTTC. This gives the protein CANLYRGAKNIQYF. The variable domain in full, with the rest retrieved from reference TRBV28 and TRBJ2-4, is DVKVTQSSRYLVKRTGEKVFLECVQDMDHENMFWYRQDPGLGLRLIYFSYDVKMKEKGDIPEGYSVSREKKERFSLILESASTNQTSMYLCANLYRGAKNIQYFGAGTRLSVL.

The chain couples TRBV6-5 to TRBJ2-7; weak D call: TRBD2 (5 bases). Germline values: CDR1 MNHEY, CDR2 SVGAGI. The CDR3 sequence is 13 residues long. V lost 5 bases and J 6 bases, leaving 14 bases between the germline ends. The CDR3: CASSPRGFGEQYF. CDR3 in DNA: TGTGCCAGCAGTCCCCGGGGATTCGGCGAGCAGTACTTC.

This sequence joins TRBV6-5 and TRBJ2-3; 7 bases map to TRBD1. The germline V gene has CDR1 MNHEY and CDR2 SVGAGI. V trimming: 9 bases; J trimming: 4 bases; junction bases outside the gene matches: 10. CDR3 length: 14 residues. The CDR3 region has the DNA TGTGCCAGTCTGCTGACAGGGTTTGCAGATACGCAGTATTTT. This gives the protein CASLLTGFADTQYF.

The chain is built from TRBV19 and TRBJ1-5; 9 bases agree with TRBD1. This CDR3 contains 16 residues. Losses at the gene ends were 5 bases for V and 4 bases for J; bases not matched to a gene: 9. The V gene's germline CDR1 is LNHDA and CDR2 SQIVND (reference sequence). The CDR3 loop is CASSYLGQGENQPQHF. For the CDR3, the DNA is TGTGCCAGTAGTTACTTGGGACAGGGAGAAAATCAGCCCCAGCATTTT. Looking up the rest from reference TRBV19 and TRBJ1-5 gives the full variable domain: DGGITQSPKYLFRKEGQNVTLSCEQNLNHDAMYWYRQDPGQGLRLIYYSQIVNDFQKGDIAEGYSVSREKKESFPLTVTSAQKNPTAFYLCASSYLGQGENQPQHFGDGTRLSIL.

This rearrangement joins TRBV29-1 to TRBJ2-7, with 9 nucleotides matching TRBD1. Germline V gives CDR1 SQVTM, CDR2 ANQGSEA. The CDR3 runs to 12 residues. CDR3 DNA sequence: TGCACTACTGGGACAGGGTATCGCGAGCAGTACTTC. This gives the protein CTTGTGYREQYF.

J is TRBJ2-1 and V is TRBV11-2; tentatively, D is TRBD2 (5 bases). From germline, CDR1 is SGHAT and CDR2 FQNNGV. Trimming removed 0 bases from V and 12 bases from J, with 18 bases in between. This CDR3 comprises 15 residues. In DNA, the CDR3 is TGTGCCAGCAGCTTAGATCGTAGGACTGGATTCGGGCAGTTCTTC. Amino acids: CASSLDRRTGFGQFF.

J is TRBJ1-1 and V is TRBV19, with TRBD1 matching over 7 bases. V shed 4 bases, J shed 3 bases, and the junction held 8 bases outside the gene matches. CDR1 LNHDA and CDR2 SQIVND come from the germline V gene (reference sequence). CDR3 length equals 15 residues. The CDR3: CASSRRDRLYTEAFF. DNA of the CDR3: TGTGCCAGTAGTAGGAGGGACAGACTTTACACTGAAGCTTTCTTT.

V usage is TRBV5-1 and J usage is TRBJ2-3; TRBD1 might be the D (7 bases). The germline CDR1 and CDR2 sequences are SGHRS and YFSETQ. V was cut by 4 bases and J by 4 bases, with 16 bases left in between. CDR3 length equals 15 residues. Here the CDR3 reads CASSPRGAAADTQYF. The CDR3 DNA is TGCGCCAGCAGCCCCAGGGGGGCCGCGGCAGATACGCAGTATTTT.

The chain employs TRBV27 and TRBJ2-1, with 9 bases aligning to TRBD1. V shed 3 bases and J 4 bases; nucleotides not matched to a gene: 7. CDR1 is MNHEY, CDR2 SMNVEV, per germline (reference sequence). The CDR3 is 16 amino acids. The CDR3 loop is CASSFSPGQGYNEQFF. The DNA for the CDR3 is TGTGCCAGCAGTTTTTCCCCCGGACAGGGGTACAATGAGCAGTTCTTC.

The chain has TRBV10-3 and TRBJ1-1; 11 bases are shared with TRBD1. The V gene's germline CDR1 is ENHRY and CDR2 SYGVKD. The CDR3 has 14 amino acids. The V gene end was trimmed by 10 bases and the J gene end by 4 bases; junction bases not matched to a gene: 8. This chain's CDR3 is CASRTGGEGTEAFF. CDR3 nucleotide sequence: TGTGCCAGCCGGACAGGGGGCGAGGGCACTGAAGCTTTCTTT.

The chain carries TRBV7-3 and TRBJ2-1; D call uncertain. CDR1 and CDR2 (germline): SGHTA, FQGTGA. The CDR3 contains 15 residues. V lost 0 bases and J lost 4, with 10 bases in between. CDR3 DNA: TGTGCCAGCAGCTTAACGTATGACGGGTACAATGAGCAGTTCTTC. It encodes CASSLTYDGYNEQFF.

V usage is TRBV29-1 and J usage is TRBJ1-5, with D tentatively TRBD1 (6 bases). Germline lookup yields CDR1 SQVTM and CDR2 ANQGSEA. The V end lost 5 bases, the J end lost 7 bases, and 15 bases lay between the germline ends. The CDR3 has 13 residues. CDR3 in amino acids: CSVQKGVNQPQHF. The CDR3, as DNA: TGCAGCGTTCAAAAGGGGGTTAACCAGCCCCAGCATTTT.

This chain uses TRBV5-1 with TRBJ1-1; 9 bases match TRBD1. Per the germline V gene, CDR1 is SGHRS and CDR2 is YFSETQ. The J segment lost 3 bases and the V segment lost 3 bases, leaving 9 bases of the junction unmatched. This CDR3 has 16 amino acids. The CDR3, as DNA: TGCGCCAGCAGCTCCACACAGGGGGCCATGGACACTGAAGCTTTCTTT. It yields the protein CASSSTQGAMDTEAFF.

This chain joins TRBV28 and TRBJ2-7; possibly TRBD1 for D (6 bases). Trimming cost V 5 bases and J 0 bases, with 14 bases left between them. Germline CDR1 is MDHEN and CDR2 is SYDVKM. The CDR3 consists of 15 residues. The CDR3 is CASSPRGGISYEQYF. The DNA of the CDR3 is TGTGCCAGCAGTCCTCGAGGGGGAATCTCCTACGAGCAGTACTTC.

The gene calls are TRBV27 and TRBJ1-5; TRBD1 might be the D (6 bases). The CDR3 length is 14 residues. Per the germline V gene, CDR1 is MNHEY and CDR2 is SMNVEV (reference sequence). V lost 5 bases and J 1 base, leaving 9 bases between the germline ends. In DNA form, the CDR3 reads TGTGCCAGCAGTCCGACAGGCAGCAATCAGCCCCAGCATTTT. It codes for CASSPTGSNQPQHF.

Remarks on this clone: One end of the junction is discordant with germline, which a read error may explain. V and J are TRBV12-3 or TRBV12-4 and TRBJ1-1, with 9 bases lining up with TRBD1. This CDR3 region has 13 residues. CDR3 DNA: TGTGCCAGCAGTCCAACAGGGGGCTTCTTCCGAATATTT. It encodes CASSPTGGFFRIF.

This clone was seen only once. This chain links TRBV7-2 with TRBJ2-7; 7 positions agree with TRBD2. Germline CDR1 SGHTA, CDR2 FQGNSA. CDR3 length: 15 residues. The V and J ends lost 5 bases and 2 bases, in that order; junction bases with no gene match: 9. CDR3 in DNA: TGTGCCAGCAGCCTTACTAGCGCCAGCCCCTACGAGCAGTACTTC. Its translation is CASSLTSASPYEQYF.

This chain joins TRBV28 and TRBJ2-3; possibly TRBD1 for D (6 bases). This CDR3 comprises 14 residues. Trimming removed 10 bases from V and 3 bases from J, with 17 bases in between. Germline-derived CDR1 and CDR2 are MDHEN and SYDVKM. Written as DNA, the CDR3 is TGTGCCACCAAGACAGGATGGGAGACAGATACGCAGTATTTT. Translation: CATKTGWETDTQYF.

Only one count was recorded for this clone. V and J are TRBV3-1 (or the pseudogene TRBV3-2) and TRBJ1-1; D unresolved. V lost 4 bases to trimming and J lost 4 bases, with 13 bases between them. Germline assignment: CDR1 LGHDT and CDR2 YNNKEL (reference sequence). This CDR3 region has 14 residues. CDR3: CASSPYLSSTEAFF. CDR3 in DNA: TGTGCCAGCAGCCCATACCTTTCGAGCACTGAAGCTTTCTTT.

V usage is TRBV18 and J usage is TRBJ2-7, with TRBD1 identical over 9 bases. The germline gives CDR1 KGHSH, CDR2 LQKENI. CDR3 length equals 15 residues. V lost 4 bases to trimming and J lost 5 bases; unmatched junction nucleotides: 9. The CDR3 protein is CASSLSRDRVHEQYF. The CDR3 region has the DNA TGTGCCAGCTCACTCAGCCGGGACAGGGTCCACGAGCAGTACTTC.

The rearrangement links TRBV5-4 to TRBJ1-1, with D unclear. Germline CDR1 SGHNT, CDR2 YYREEE (reference sequence). Trimming pared 5 bases from V and 0 bases from J, leaving 8 bases between. The CDR3 consists of 13 residues. The CDR3 bases are TGTGCCAGCAGGAGACAAATGAACACTGAAGCTTTCTTT. As protein: CASRRQMNTEAFF.

As DNA, the CDR3 is TGTGCCAGTAGTATAGGGGTCGGAGCATACGAGCAGTACTTC. It is translated as CASSIGVGAYEQYF. The gene calls are TRBV19 and TRBJ2-7, with D hard to call. The CDR3 is 14 residues long. Germline V gives CDR1 LNHDA, CDR2 SQIVND (reference sequence). With 1 base removed from V and 4 bases from J, the gap between germline ends came to 11 bases.

Remarks on this clone: Different DNA sequences within this sample yield the same CDR3. CDR3 in amino acids: CASRTYNEQFF. CDR3 DNA: TGTGCCAGTCGTACATACAATGAGCAGTTCTTC. The rearrangement joins TRBV19 to TRBJ2-1; no definite D call. Germline-derived CDR1 and CDR2 are LNHDA and SQIVND (reference sequence). V shed 8 bases and J shed 4 bases, with 6 bases lying between them. This CDR3 is 11 amino acids long.

V gene TRBV4-2 combines with J gene TRBJ2-3; 9 nucleotides agree with TRBD2. The CDR3 is made up of 17 amino acids. Germline-derived CDR1 and CDR2 are LGHNA and YNFKEQ. The J segment lost 2 bases and the V segment lost 0 bases, leaving 6 bases of the junction unmatched. In nucleotides, the CDR3 is TGTGCCAGCAGCCAAGAGGGACTAGCAGAGACCACAGATACGCAGTATTTT. Translating it yields CASSQEGLAETTDTQYF.